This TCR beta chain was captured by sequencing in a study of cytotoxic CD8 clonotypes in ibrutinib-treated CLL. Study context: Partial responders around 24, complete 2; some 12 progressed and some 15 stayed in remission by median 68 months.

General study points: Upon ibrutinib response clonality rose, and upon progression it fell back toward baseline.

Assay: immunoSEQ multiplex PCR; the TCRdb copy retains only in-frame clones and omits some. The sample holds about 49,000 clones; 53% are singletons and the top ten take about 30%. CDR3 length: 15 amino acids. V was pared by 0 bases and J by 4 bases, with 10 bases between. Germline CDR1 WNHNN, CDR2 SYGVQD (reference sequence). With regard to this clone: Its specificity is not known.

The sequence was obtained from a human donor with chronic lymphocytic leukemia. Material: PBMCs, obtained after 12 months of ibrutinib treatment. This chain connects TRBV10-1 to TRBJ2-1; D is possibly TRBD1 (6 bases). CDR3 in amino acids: CASSESWTAYNEQFF. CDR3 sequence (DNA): TGCGCCAGCAGTGAGTCGTGGACAGCGTACAATGAGCAGTTCTTC.